This T cell receptor beta chain was obtained from a study of shared clonotypes between healthy human individuals. Study-level results: Sorted-subset sequencing, rarefaction showed, was incomplete despite large depth. With a few donors compared, approximately 5% of naive CD4 clonotypes were shared.

Here immunoSEQ multiplex PCR was the method, and the copy in TCRdb shows in-frame clones only, minus some. The table records about 610,000 clones, approximately 96% of them present only once. Terminally differentiated effector memory CD45RA+ cells were left out of the naive CD8 fraction, which was CD45RO-negative and positively selected for CCR7. Concerning this clone itself: What it recognizes is unknown.

Germline V gives CDR1 MDHEN, CDR2 SYDVKM. This CDR3 is 15 amino acids long. V lost 7 bases, J lost 4 bases, and 7 bases stayed unmatched. This TCR came from a woman aged 25-40 years in good health. Sample: naive CD8+ T cells sorted from blood. V and J are TRBV28 and TRBJ1-5; TRBD1 matches at 10 bases. This CDR3 reads CASTRTGGWNQPQHF. Written as DNA, the CDR3 is TGTGCCAGCACCCGGACAGGGGGATGGAATCAGCCCCAGCATTTT.